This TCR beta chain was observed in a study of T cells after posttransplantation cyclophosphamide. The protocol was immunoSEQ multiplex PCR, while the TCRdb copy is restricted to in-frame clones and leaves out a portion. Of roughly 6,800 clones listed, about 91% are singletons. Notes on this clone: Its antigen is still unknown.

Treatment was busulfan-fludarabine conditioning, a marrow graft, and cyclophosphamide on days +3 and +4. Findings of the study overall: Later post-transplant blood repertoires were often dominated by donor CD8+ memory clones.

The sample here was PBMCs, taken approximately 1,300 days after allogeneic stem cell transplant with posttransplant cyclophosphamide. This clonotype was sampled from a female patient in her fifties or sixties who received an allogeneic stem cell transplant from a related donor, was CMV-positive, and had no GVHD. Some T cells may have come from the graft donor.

The CDR3 nucleotides read TGTGCCAGCAGTTATCGGACTAGCGGGACCTACGAGCAGTACTTC. Residues: CASSYRTSGTYEQYF. V usage is TRBV6-5 and J usage is TRBJ2-7, with 12 bases matching TRBD2. Trimming cost V 3 bases and J 2 bases; bases outside gene matches: 2. CDR3 length: 15 amino acids. CDR1 and CDR2 (germline): MNHEY, SVGAGI.